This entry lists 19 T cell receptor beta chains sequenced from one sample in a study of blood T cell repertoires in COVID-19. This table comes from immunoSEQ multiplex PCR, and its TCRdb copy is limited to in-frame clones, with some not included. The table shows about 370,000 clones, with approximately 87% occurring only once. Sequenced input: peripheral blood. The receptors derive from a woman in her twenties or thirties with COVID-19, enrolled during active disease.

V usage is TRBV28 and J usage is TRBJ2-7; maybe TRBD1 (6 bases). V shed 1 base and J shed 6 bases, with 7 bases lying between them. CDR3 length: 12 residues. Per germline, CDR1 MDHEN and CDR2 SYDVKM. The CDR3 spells CASSLYRVEQYF. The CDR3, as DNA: TGTGCCAGCAGTTTATACAGGGTCGAGCAGTACTTC.

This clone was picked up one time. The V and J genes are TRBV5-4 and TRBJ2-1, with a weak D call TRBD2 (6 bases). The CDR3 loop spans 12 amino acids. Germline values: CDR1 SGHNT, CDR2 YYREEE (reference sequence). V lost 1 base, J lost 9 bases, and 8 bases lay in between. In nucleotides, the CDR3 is TGTGCCAGCAGCTTGCGGGGGACTGAGCAGTTCTTC. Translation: CASSLRGTEQFF.

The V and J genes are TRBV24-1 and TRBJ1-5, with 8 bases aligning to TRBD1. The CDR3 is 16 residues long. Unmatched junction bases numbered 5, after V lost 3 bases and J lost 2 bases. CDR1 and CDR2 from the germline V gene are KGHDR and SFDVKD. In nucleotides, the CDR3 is TGTGCCACCAGTGATGGTCAGGGGGCGCGCAATCAGCCCCAGCATTTT. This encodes CATSDGQGARNQPQHF.

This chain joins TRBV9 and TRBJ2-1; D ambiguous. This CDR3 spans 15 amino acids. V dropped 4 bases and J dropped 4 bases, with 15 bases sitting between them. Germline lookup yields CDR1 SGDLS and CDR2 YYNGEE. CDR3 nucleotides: TGTGCCAGCAGCCCCCGGAGCCCAAGTTACAATGAGCAGTTCTTC. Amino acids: CASSPRSPSYNEQFF. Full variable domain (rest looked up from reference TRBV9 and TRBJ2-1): DSGVTQTPKHLITATGQRVTLRCSPRSGDLSVYWYQQSLDQGLQFLIQYYNGEERAKGNILERFSAQQFPDLHSELNLSSLELGDSALYFCASSPRSPSYNEQFFGPGTRLTVL.

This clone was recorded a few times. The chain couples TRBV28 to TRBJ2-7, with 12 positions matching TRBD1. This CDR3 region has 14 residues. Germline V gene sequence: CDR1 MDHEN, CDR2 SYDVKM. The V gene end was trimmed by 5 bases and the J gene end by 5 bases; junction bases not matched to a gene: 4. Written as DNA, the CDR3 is TGTGCCAGCAGTCGTTGGGACAGGGGGCACGAGCAGTACTTC. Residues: CASSRWDRGHEQYF. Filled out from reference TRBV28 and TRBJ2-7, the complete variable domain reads DVKVTQSSRYLVKRTGEKVFLECVQDMDHENMFWYRQDPGLGLRLIYFSYDVKMKEKGDIPEGYSVSREKKERFSLILESASTNQTSMYLCASSRWDRGHEQYFGPGTRLTVT.

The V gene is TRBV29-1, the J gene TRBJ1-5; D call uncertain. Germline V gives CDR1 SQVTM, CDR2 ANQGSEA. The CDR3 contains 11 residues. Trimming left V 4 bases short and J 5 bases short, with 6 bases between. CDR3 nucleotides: TGCAGCGTTGGGGAGGATCAGCCCCAGCATTTT. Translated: CSVGEDQPQHF.

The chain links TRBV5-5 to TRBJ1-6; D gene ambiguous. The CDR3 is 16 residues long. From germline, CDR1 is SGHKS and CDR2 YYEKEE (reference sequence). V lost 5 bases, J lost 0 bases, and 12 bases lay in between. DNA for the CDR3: TGTGCCAGCAGTTCGGGGTGGAGCTCCTATAATTCACCCCTCCACTTT. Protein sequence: CASSSGWSSYNSPLHF.

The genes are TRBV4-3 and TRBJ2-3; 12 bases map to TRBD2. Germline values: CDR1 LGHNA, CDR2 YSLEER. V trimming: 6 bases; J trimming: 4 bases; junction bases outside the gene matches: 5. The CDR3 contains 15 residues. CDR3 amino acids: CASSGLAGFSDTQYF. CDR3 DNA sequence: TGCGCCAGCAGTGGACTAGCGGGATTCTCAGATACGCAGTATTTT.

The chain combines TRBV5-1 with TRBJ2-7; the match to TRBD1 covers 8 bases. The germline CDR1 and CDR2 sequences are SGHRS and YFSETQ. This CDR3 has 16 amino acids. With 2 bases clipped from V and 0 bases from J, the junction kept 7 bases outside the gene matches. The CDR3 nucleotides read TGCGCCAGCAGCTTTAGGGGACAGGTCAGCTCCTACGAGCAGTACTTC. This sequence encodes CASSFRGQVSSYEQYF.

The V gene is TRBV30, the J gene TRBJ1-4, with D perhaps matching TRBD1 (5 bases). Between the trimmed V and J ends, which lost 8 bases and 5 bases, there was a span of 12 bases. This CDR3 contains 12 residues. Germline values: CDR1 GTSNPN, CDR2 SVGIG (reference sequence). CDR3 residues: CARGARNEKLFF. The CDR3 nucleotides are TGTGCCCGCGGGGCCAGAAATGAAAAACTGTTTTTT.

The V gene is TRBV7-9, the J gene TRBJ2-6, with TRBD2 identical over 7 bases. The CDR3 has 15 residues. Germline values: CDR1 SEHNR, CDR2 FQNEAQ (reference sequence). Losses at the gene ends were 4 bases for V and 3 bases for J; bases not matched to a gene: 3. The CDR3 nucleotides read TGTGCCAGCAGCTCAGAGCGGGGTGGGGCCAACGTCCTGACTTTC. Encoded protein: CASSSERGGANVLTF.

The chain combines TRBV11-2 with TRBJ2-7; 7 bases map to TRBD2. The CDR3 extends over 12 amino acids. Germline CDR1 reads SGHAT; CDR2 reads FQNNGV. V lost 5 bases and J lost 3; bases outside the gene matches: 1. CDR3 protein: CASSGGVYEQYF. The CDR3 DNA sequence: TGTGCCAGCAGCGGGGGGGTCTACGAGCAGTACTTC.

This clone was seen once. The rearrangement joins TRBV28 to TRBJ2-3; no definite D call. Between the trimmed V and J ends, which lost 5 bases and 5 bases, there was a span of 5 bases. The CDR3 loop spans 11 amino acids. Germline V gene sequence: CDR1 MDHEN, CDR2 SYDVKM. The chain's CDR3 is CASSLRDTQYF. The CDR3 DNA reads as TGTGCCAGCAGTCTTAGAGATACGCAGTATTTT.

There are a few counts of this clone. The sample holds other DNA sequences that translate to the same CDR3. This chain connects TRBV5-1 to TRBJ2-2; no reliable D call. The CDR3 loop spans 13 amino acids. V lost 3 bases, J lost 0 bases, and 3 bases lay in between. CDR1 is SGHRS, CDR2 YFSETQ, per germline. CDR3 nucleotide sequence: TGCGCCAGCAGCTCCTCGAACACCGGGGAGCTGTTTTTT. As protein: CASSSSNTGELFF.

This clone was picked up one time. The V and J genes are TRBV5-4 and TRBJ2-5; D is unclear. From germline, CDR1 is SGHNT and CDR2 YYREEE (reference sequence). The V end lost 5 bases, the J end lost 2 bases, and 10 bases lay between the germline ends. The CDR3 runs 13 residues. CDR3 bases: TGTGCCAGCAGTCCCGACTTTCAAGAGACCCAGTACTTC. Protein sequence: CASSPDFQETQYF.

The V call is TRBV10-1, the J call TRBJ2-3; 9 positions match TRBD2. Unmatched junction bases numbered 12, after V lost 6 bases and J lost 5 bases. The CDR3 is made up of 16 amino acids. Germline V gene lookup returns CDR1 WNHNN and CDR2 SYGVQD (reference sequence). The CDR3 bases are TGCGCCAGCAGCCGGACTAGCGATAGGGGTATAGATACGCAGTATTTT. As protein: CASSRTSDRGIDTQYF.

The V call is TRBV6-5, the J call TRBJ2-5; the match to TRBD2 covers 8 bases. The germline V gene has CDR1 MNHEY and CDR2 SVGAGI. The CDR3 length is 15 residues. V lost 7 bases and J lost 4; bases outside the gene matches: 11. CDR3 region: CASTPGGTSVETQYF. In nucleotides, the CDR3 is TGTGCCAGCACCCCGGGGGGGACCTCCGTAGAGACCCAGTACTTC.

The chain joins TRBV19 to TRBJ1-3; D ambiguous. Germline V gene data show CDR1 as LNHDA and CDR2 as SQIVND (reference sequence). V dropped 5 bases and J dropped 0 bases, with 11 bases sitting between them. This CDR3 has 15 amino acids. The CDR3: CASSYGGGSGNTIYF. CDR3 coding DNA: TGTGCCAGTAGTTACGGCGGAGGCTCTGGAAACACCATATATTTT.

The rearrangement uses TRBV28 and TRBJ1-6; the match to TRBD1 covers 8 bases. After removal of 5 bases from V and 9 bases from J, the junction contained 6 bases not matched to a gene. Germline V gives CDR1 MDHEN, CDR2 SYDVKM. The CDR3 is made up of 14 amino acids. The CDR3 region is CASSATGETSPLHF. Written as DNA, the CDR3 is TGTGCCAGCAGTGCGACAGGGGAGACTTCACCCCTCCACTTT.